This passage covers 14 T cell receptor beta chains from one sample sequenced in a study of T cell responses to AZD1222 COVID-19 vaccine. Here immunoSEQ multiplex PCR was the method, and the copy in TCRdb shows in-frame clones only, minus some. The repertoire holds around 160,000 clones, about 92% seen once, with 1.9% in the top ten. Sequences were derived from peripheral blood, sampled on day 0 of AZD1222 vaccination. The source is an adult in good health.

In DNA, the CDR3 is TGTGCCAGCAGCTTTGGGAGCAATCAGCCCCAGCATTTT. It is translated as CASSFGSNQPQHF. The chain recombines TRBV11-2 with TRBJ1-5; D call uncertain. Germline V gene sequence: CDR1 SGHAT, CDR2 FQNNGV. The CDR3 is 13 amino acids. V lost 3 bases, J lost 1 base, and 4 bases lay in between.

The J gene is TRBJ2-1, the V gene TRBV18; 9 bases align to TRBD1. V lost 1 base and J lost 4; bases outside the gene matches: 2. Per the germline V gene, CDR1 is KGHSH and CDR2 is LQKENI. The CDR3 extends over 15 amino acids. CDR3 region: CASSPRDREYNEQFF. CDR3 coding DNA: TGTGCCAGCTCACCACGGGACAGGGAGTACAATGAGCAGTTCTTC.

V and J are TRBV6-5 and TRBJ1-1; D is uncertain. Germline assignment: CDR1 MNHEY and CDR2 SVGAGI. Trimming stripped 7 bases from V and 5 bases from J, with 14 bases between. The CDR3 is made up of 13 amino acids. CDR3 residues: CASTEGRRTEAFF. In DNA, the CDR3 is TGTGCCAGCACCGAGGGTAGGAGGACTGAAGCTTTCTTT.

Comments on this clone: Different DNA sequences within this sample yield the same CDR3. The chain carries TRBV5-1 and TRBJ1-2, with TRBD1 matching over 8 bases. Trimming cost V 0 bases and J 6 bases; bases outside gene matches: 1. Germline values: CDR1 SGHRS, CDR2 YFSETQ. There are 13 residues in the CDR3. The DNA of the CDR3 is TGCGCCAGCAGCTTGGCAGGGGGCGATGGCTACACCTTC. Protein product: CASSLAGGDGYTF.

This chain links TRBV29-1 with TRBJ1-4; D may be TRBD1 (5 bases). Germline assignment: CDR1 SQVTM and CDR2 ANQGSEA. V was clipped by 7 bases and J by 0 bases, with 6 bases between them. The CDR3 has 12 amino acids. CDR3 in DNA: TGCAGCGGAGGGGCAACTAATGAAAAACTGTTTTTT. It encodes CSGGATNEKLFF.

CDR3: CASMTVNSNQPQHF. In DNA, the CDR3 is TGTGCCAGTATGACAGTTAATAGCAATCAGCCCCAGCATTTT. This chain joins TRBV19 and TRBJ1-5; the D gene is possibly TRBD1 (5 bases). Germline V gene lookup returns CDR1 LNHDA and CDR2 SQIVND (reference sequence). CDR3 length: 14 amino acids. Trimming shortened V by 7 bases and J by 0 bases, and 10 bases separated the two germline ends.

This chain links TRBV27 with TRBJ1-1; possibly TRBD1 for D (6 bases). CDR1 MNHEY and CDR2 SMNVEV come from the germline V gene (reference sequence). V shed 7 bases and J shed 1 base, with 13 bases lying between them. This CDR3 is 14 amino acids long. The CDR3 sequence: CASTHTGSNTEAFF. Written as DNA, the CDR3 is TGTGCCAGCACCCACACAGGGTCGAACACTGAAGCTTTCTTT.

The chain employs TRBV24-1 and TRBJ2-1; D uncertain. The CDR3 covers 18 residues. V dropped 3 bases and J dropped 0 bases, with 17 bases sitting between them. The germline V gene encodes CDR1 KGHDR and CDR2 SFDVKD. The CDR3 coding sequence is TGTGCCACCAGTGATGGGCGGAACGACCTCAGCTCCTACAATGAGCAGTTCTTC. Translating gives CATSDGRNDLSSYNEQFF.

This sequence joins TRBV5-1 and TRBJ1-6; D unclear. CDR1 is SGHRS and CDR2 is YFSETQ in the germline V gene. Between the trimmed V and J ends, which lost 0 bases and 5 bases, there was a span of 9 bases. This CDR3 region has 15 residues. The CDR3 is CASSLESADNSPLHF. The CDR3 nucleotides are TGCGCCAGCAGCTTGGAGTCAGCCGATAATTCACCCCTCCACTTT. Full variable domain (remainder filled in from reference TRBV5-1 and TRBJ1-6): KAGVTQTPRYLIKTRGQQVTLSCSPISGHRSVSWYQQTPGQGLQFLFEYFSETQRNKGNFPGRFSGRQFSNSRSEMNVSTLELGDSALYLCASSLESADNSPLHFGNGTRLTVT.

The chain couples TRBV4-2 to TRBJ1-2; TRBD1 agrees at 7 bases. Trimming removed 0 bases from V and 4 bases from J; junction bases left unmatched: 11. The CDR3 has 17 residues. Per germline, CDR1 LGHNA and CDR2 YNFKEQ. DNA of the CDR3: TGTGCCAGCAGCCAAGATTTTCTTGGGGGACAGCGCTATGGCTACACCTTC. It translates to CASSQDFLGGQRYGYTF.

This sequence joins TRBV2 and TRBJ1-2; D ambiguous. Trimming removed 7 bases from V and 3 bases from J, with 6 bases in between. The CDR3 runs 11 residues. Germline V gene data show CDR1 as SNHLY and CDR2 as FYNNEI. This chain's CDR3 is CASKSDYGYTF. Here the CDR3 DNA reads TGTGCCAGCAAGTCGGACTATGGCTACACCTTC.

A few counts support this clone. This sample includes further DNA sequences coding for the same CDR3. The chain links TRBV13 to TRBJ1-5; D call uncertain. Germline CDR1 and CDR2: PRHDT and FYEKMQ (reference sequence). The CDR3 covers 12 residues. V was cut by 2 bases and J by 6 bases, with 5 bases left in between. The DNA for the CDR3 is TGTGCCAGCAGCTTATTAGGTCAGCCCCAGCATTTT. Translated: CASSLLGQPQHF.

There are a few counts of this clone. V is TRBV19 and J is TRBJ2-2; D call uncertain. Trimming removed 3 bases at V and 6 bases at J, with 20 bases between. The V gene's germline CDR1 is LNHDA and CDR2 SQIVND (reference sequence). The CDR3 covers 17 residues. The CDR3 region has the DNA TGTGCCAGTAGTATCCGTCAGTCACTCCTAGGTTCCGGGGAGCTGTTTTTT. This translates into CASSIRQSLLGSGELFF.

The V call is TRBV5-4, the J call TRBJ2-5; D remains unclear. The length of the CDR3 is 13 residues. Germline V gene data show CDR1 as SGHNT and CDR2 as YYREEE (reference sequence). V gave up 4 bases and J gave up 5 bases, with 12 bases separating them. The CDR3 sequence is CASSPPTGETQYF. The CDR3 nucleotides read TGTGCCAGCAGCCCCCCGACTGGCGAGACCCAGTACTTC.